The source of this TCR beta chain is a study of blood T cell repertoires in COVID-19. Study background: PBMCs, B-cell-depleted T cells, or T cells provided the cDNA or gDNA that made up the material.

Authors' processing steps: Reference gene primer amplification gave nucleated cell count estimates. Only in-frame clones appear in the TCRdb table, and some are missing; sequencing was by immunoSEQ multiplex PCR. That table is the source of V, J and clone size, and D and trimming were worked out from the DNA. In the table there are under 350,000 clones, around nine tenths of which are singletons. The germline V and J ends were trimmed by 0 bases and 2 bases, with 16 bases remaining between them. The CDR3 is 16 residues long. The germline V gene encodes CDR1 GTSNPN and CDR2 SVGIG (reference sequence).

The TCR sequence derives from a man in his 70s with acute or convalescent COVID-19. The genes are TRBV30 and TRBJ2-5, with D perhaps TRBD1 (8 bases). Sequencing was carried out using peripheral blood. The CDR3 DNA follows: TGTGCCTGGAGTGTTCGGACAGGGCGGGAGCAAGAGACCCAGTACTTC. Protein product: CAWSVRTGREQETQYF.